This T cell receptor beta chain was observed in a study of blood T cell repertoires in COVID-19. The CDR3 has 12 amino acids. The V end was cut by 11 bases, the J end by 4 bases, with 12 bases between. The V gene's germline CDR1 is LNHDA and CDR2 SQIVND (reference sequence). Method: immunoSEQ multiplex PCR; TCRdb's copy keeps in-frame clones and lacks some. The repertoire holds 140,000 to 150,000 clones, with roughly 84% as singletons. The sample holds a few counts of this clone. The sequence was collected from a human donor in a cohort sampled during active COVID-19. Sequenced input: peripheral blood. V is TRBV19 and J is TRBJ1-5; possibly TRBD1 for D (6 bases). CDR3 DNA sequence: TGTGCCGCAGGGGTCGCGAATCAGCCCCAGCATTTT. Protein: CAAGVANQPQHF.